This T cell receptor beta chain was identified during a study of blood T cell repertoires in COVID-19. Study background: PBMCs, B-cell-depleted T cells, or T cells were the source of the cDNA or gDNA that made up the material.

The trim removed 3 bases at V and 6 bases at J, leaving 8 bases unmatched. Germline values: CDR1 GTSNPN, CDR2 SVGIG (reference sequence). CDR3 size: 13 residues. Sequencing used immunoSEQ multiplex PCR; TCRdb keeps in-frame clones, though not all of them. Found here are tens of thousands of clones, approximately 81% of them singletons; the top ten hold about two fifths. The rearrangement links TRBV30 to TRBJ2-7; 7 bases align to TRBD1. Sequenced: peripheral blood. This receptor was obtained from an elderly man with acute or convalescent COVID-19. CDR3 sequence reads: CAWSQTGDGEQYF. For the CDR3, the DNA is TGTGCCTGGAGCCAAACAGGGGACGGCGAGCAGTACTTC.